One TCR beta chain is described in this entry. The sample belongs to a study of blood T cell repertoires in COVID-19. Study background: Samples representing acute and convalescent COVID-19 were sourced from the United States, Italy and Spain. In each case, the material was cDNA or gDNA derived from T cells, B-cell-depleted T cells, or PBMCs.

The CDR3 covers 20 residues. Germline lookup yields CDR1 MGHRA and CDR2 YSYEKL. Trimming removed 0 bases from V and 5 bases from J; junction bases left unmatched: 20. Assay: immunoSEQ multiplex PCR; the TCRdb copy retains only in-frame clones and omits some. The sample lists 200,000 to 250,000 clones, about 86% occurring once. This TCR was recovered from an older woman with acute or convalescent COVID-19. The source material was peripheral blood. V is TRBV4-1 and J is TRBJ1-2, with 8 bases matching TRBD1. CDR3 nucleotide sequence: TGCGCCAGCAGCCAAGAGTGGGACTTGACAGGGGCTTTCTCACCTTATGGCTACACCTTC. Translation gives CASSQEWDLTGAFSPYGYTF.